A single sample is the source of the 21 T cell receptor beta chains below, sequenced in a study of CD8 T cells in Susac syndrome. It was with random hexamers that roughly 0.5 to 1 ug RNA was reverse transcribed. A single record per CDR3 protein comes from TCRdb applying MiXCR to the immunoSEQ multiplex PCR reads. This sample carries roughly 160,000 distinct CDR3 sequences, 90% to 95% of them seen once, and the ten largest clones take around 0.14%. Material for sequencing was CD4+ T cells from PBMCs. These TCRs come from a human donor in good health.

This clonotype is a singleton in its sample. The genes are TRBV12-3 or TRBV12-4 and TRBJ2-5, with 7 bases aligning to TRBD1. The CDR3 spans 13 residues. V shed 6 bases and J 3 bases; nucleotides not matched to a gene: 4. Here the CDR3 DNA reads TGTGCCAGCAGACGGGACAGTGAAGAGACCCAGTACTTC. It encodes CASRRDSEETQYF.

This chain uses TRBV6-2 or TRBV6-3 with TRBJ2-1; D tentatively fits TRBD1 or TRBD2 (5 bases each). The CDR3 consists of 15 residues. CDR1 and CDR2 from the germline V gene are MNHEY and SVGEGT. Deletions cut 4 bases from V and 6 bases from J, with 16 bases between. CDR3 nucleotide sequence: TGTGCCAGCAGTTCATATGCCTCGGGGCCCAATGAGCAGTTCTTC. Translating gives CASSSYASGPNEQFF.

The rearrangement joins TRBV7-2 to TRBJ1-2; TRBD1 is a possible D gene (5 bases). Trimming shortened V by 0 bases and J by 3 bases, and 11 bases separated the two germline ends. Germline CDR1 SGHTA, CDR2 FQGNSA. CDR3 length: 15 residues. The CDR3 is CASSLAGRVHYGYTF. The CDR3 nucleotides read TGTGCCAGCAGCTTAGCGGGCAGGGTTCACTATGGCTACACCTTC.

The chain uses TRBV29-1 and TRBJ2-5; TRBD2 agrees at 8 bases. Germline V gene lookup returns CDR1 SQVTM and CDR2 ANQGSEA. The CDR3 runs to 15 residues. The V segment lost 3 bases and the J segment 5 bases; nucleotides outside the gene matches: 11. The CDR3 loop reads CSVDRAGAGMETQYF. CDR3 nucleotides: TGCAGCGTTGACCGAGCGGGGGCGGGGATGGAGACCCAGTACTTC. Drawing the rest from reference TRBV29-1 and TRBJ2-5, the complete variable domain is SAVISQKPSRDICQRGTSLTIQCQVDSQVTMMFWYRQQPGQSLTLIATANQGSEATYESGFVIDKFPISRPNLTFSTLTVSNMSPEDSSIYLCSVDRAGAGMETQYFGPGTRLLVL.

This chain joins TRBV19 and TRBJ2-5; D unresolved. CDR3 length equals 14 residues. Trimming cost V 3 bases and J 4 bases, with 12 bases left between them. Germline CDR1 is LNHDA and CDR2 is SQIVND (reference sequence). CDR3 nucleotides: TGTGCCAGTAGTATGTCCCACGGTATAGAGACCCAGTACTTC. It yields the protein CASSMSHGIETQYF.

The chain recombines TRBV29-1 with TRBJ2-3; 7 bases line up with TRBD1. CDR1 SQVTM and CDR2 ANQGSEA come from the germline V gene. The CDR3 runs 13 residues. V was clipped by 7 bases and J by 2 bases; unmatched bases: 6. This CDR3 is CSGHRGTTDTQYF. The CDR3 DNA reads as TGCAGCGGGCACAGGGGAACCACAGATACGCAGTATTTT.

The chain employs TRBV29-1 and TRBJ1-1; TRBD1 is a possible D gene (5 bases). The CDR3 runs to 13 residues. The germline V gene encodes CDR1 SQVTM and CDR2 ANQGSEA. V shed 3 bases and J shed 5 bases, with 13 bases lying between them. Written as DNA, the CDR3 is TGCAGCGTTGAGGCAACTCAGGGTACTGAAGCTTTCTTT. Translated, it gives CSVEATQGTEAFF.

This chain connects TRBV30 to TRBJ2-6, with D possibly being TRBD2 (6 bases). The CDR3 is 19 residues long. Trimming pared 3 bases from V and 0 bases from J, leaving 21 bases between. Germline assignment: CDR1 GTSNPN and CDR2 SVGIG (reference sequence). For the CDR3, the DNA is TGTGCCTGGAGGCCGCGGGGTAAGGGCCTACTCTCTGGGGCCAACGTCCTGACTTTC. Translation gives CAWRPRGKGLLSGANVLTF.

In its sample, this clonotype was seen once. The chain recombines TRBV19 with TRBJ1-5, with D tentatively TRBD1 (5 bases). Trimming stripped 5 bases from V and 5 bases from J, with 10 bases between. This CDR3 region has 13 residues. Germline V gene lookup returns CDR1 LNHDA and CDR2 SQIVND (reference sequence). For the CDR3, the DNA is TGTGCCAGTAGTCCAGGGTTGGATCAGCCCCAGCATTTT. Amino acid sequence: CASSPGLDQPQHF. The full variable domain, its missing parts supplied by reference TRBV19 and TRBJ1-5, is DGGITQSPKYLFRKEGQNVTLSCEQNLNHDAMYWYRQDPGQGLRLIYYSQIVNDFQKGDIAEGYSVSREKKESFPLTVTSAQKNPTAFYLCASSPGLDQPQHFGDGTRLSIL.

Concerning this clonotype: The DNA is left out, because the CDR3 cannot be placed on it with certainty; the CDR3 is given as TCRdb lists it. The chain links TRBV20-1 to TRBJ1-5; the tabulated D call, TRBD1, remains unverified against the DNA. Germline lookup yields CDR1 DFQATT and CDR2 SNEGSKA (reference sequence). From its first to its last residue, the CDR3 has 13 amino acids. CDR3 sequence reads: CSAKTGALSPSIF.

The chain combines TRBV12-3 or TRBV12-4 with TRBJ2-1; TRBD2 is a possible D gene (5 bases). The CDR3 sequence is 17 residues long. V was pared by 2 bases and J by 0 bases, with 14 bases between. CDR3 amino acids: CASSLRRAVSSYNEQFF. The CDR3 nucleotides are TGTGCCAGCAGTTTACGGCGAGCGGTGAGCTCCTACAATGAGCAGTTCTTC.

The chain carries TRBV4-2 and TRBJ1-2; weak D call: TRBD1 (5 bases). The CDR3 is 14 residues long. CDR1 and CDR2 from the germline V gene are LGHNA and YNFKEQ. Trimming took off 4 bases at V and 3 bases at J, with 12 bases between the two ends. Here the CDR3 reads CASSLHQGDYGYTF. The CDR3 nucleotides are TGTGCCAGCAGCCTCCACCAGGGAGACTATGGCTACACCTTC.

CDR3 region: CASSLLTGYDPQHF. The CDR3 coding sequence is TGTGCCAGCAGTCTTTTGACAGGGTATGATCCCCAGCATTTT. This sequence joins TRBV6-2 or TRBV6-3 and TRBJ1-5, with 7 bases matching TRBD1. The V and J ends lost 5 bases and 10 bases, in that order; junction bases with no gene match: 11. Germline V gene data show CDR1 as MNHEY and CDR2 as SVGEGT. CDR3 size: 14 residues.

The V call is TRBV29-1, the J call TRBJ1-1, with unresolved D. V was clipped by 7 bases and J by 1 base, with 10 bases between them. This CDR3 region has 12 residues. The germline gives CDR1 SQVTM, CDR2 ANQGSEA. The CDR3 reads CSGSRGNTEAFF. DNA for the CDR3: TGCAGCGGCTCCCGGGGGAACACTGAAGCTTTCTTT.

The CDR3 reads CASSMALYNEQFF. CDR3 sequence (DNA): TGTGCCAGCAGTATGGCTCTCTACAATGAGCAGTTCTTC. The chain uses TRBV2 and TRBJ2-1; D is uncertain. V was trimmed by 5 bases and J by 3 bases, leaving 8 bases between them. Per the germline V gene, CDR1 is SNHLY and CDR2 is FYNNEI. This CDR3 is built from 13 residues.

The V gene is TRBV4-3, the J gene TRBJ2-2; D possibly matches TRBD1 or TRBD2 (5 bases each). Germline values: CDR1 LGHNA, CDR2 YSLEER. Between the trimmed V and J ends, which lost 0 bases and 2 bases, there was a span of 10 bases. The CDR3 has 16 amino acids. This CDR3 reads CASSQERGYNTGELFF. The CDR3 coding sequence is TGCGCCAGCAGCCAAGAACGGGGCTACAACACCGGGGAGCTGTTTTTT.

The rearrangement uses TRBV25-1 and TRBJ2-2; 7 nucleotides align to TRBD1. V shed 8 bases, J shed 8 bases, and the junction held 8 bases outside the gene matches. This CDR3 is built from 13 residues. The germline V gene has CDR1 MGHDK and CDR2 SYGVNS. CDR3 sequence: CASSDRERGELFF. The CDR3 DNA is TGTGCCAGCTCAGACAGGGAGCGTGGGGAGCTGTTTTTT.

CDR3 sequence: CASSLLGGTFYNEQFF. As DNA, the CDR3 is TGTGCCAGCAGTTTATTGGGCGGGACTTTCTACAATGAGCAGTTCTTC. The chain carries TRBV28 and TRBJ2-1; tentative D call: TRBD2 (6 bases). The CDR3 covers 16 residues. V lost 1 base and J 3 bases, leaving 13 bases between the germline ends. CDR1 is MDHEN and CDR2 is SYDVKM in the germline V gene.

The CDR3 nucleotides read TGTGCCAGCAGTGGATACAGGGGGCGAAACACTGAAGCTTTCTTT. Amino acids: CASSGYRGRNTEAFF. V usage is TRBV12-3 or TRBV12-4 and J usage is TRBJ1-1, with TRBD1 identical over 9 bases. Germline trimming cut 5 bases from V and 2 bases from J; bases unmatched to any gene: 6. The length of the CDR3 is 15 residues.

The chain carries TRBV7-8 and TRBJ2-7, with D unclear. Germline values: CDR1 SGHVS, CDR2 FQNEAQ. Between the trimmed V and J ends, which lost 2 bases and 0 bases, there was a span of 8 bases. The CDR3 runs to 14 residues. This chain's CDR3 is CASSLPVSSYEQYF. CDR3 sequence (DNA): TGTGCCAGCAGCTTACCGGTCAGCTCCTACGAGCAGTACTTC.

The chain carries TRBV4-3 and TRBJ1-2; TRBD1 aligns across 7 bases. Looked up from germline, CDR1 is LGHNA and CDR2 is YSLEER. The trim removed 0 bases at V and 7 bases at J, leaving 5 bases unmatched. The CDR3 runs 14 residues. In DNA form, the CDR3 reads TGCGCCAGCAGCCAAGAGGTCAGGGGGAGTGGCTACACCTTC. It encodes CASSQEVRGSGYTF.